The present T cell receptor beta chain was sequenced within a study of CD8+ T cells in alopecia areata. Overall study context: Percentage of affected scalp area was the basis on which treated patients' severity was scored.

Trimming took off 3 bases at V and 6 bases at J, with 16 bases between the two ends. The CDR3 is 15 amino acids. Germline V gene sequence: CDR1 SGDLS, CDR2 YYNGEE. Isolated RNA was reverse transcribed into cDNA used as the sequencing template. Some clones are missing from TCRdb's copy, which holds only in-frame ones; the method was immunoSEQ multiplex PCR. The sample carries 120,000 to 150,000 clones, roughly 82% recorded once. Study-wide results and caveats: Persistence during tofacitinib was seen for many expanded lesional clones in scalp and blood. TCRs were shared less clearly across patients than in mice, possibly for HLA-related reasons. Only one nonresponder was present, which leaves the link between baseline CD8+ expansion and response uncertain.

Documented treatment: oral pan-JAK inhibitor, 5-10 mg twice daily. A single count supports this clone. Its antigen is not known. This TCR was sampled from a human donor with alopecia areata. The genes are TRBV9 and TRBJ2-1, with D maybe TRBD2 (5 bases). The material sequenced was CD8+ T cells sorted from blood, taken at week 4, from a patient treated with tofacitinib. In DNA, the CDR3 is TGTGCCAGCAGCGAAACTAGTAGTAACTTCAATGAGCAGTTCTTC. This encodes CASSETSSNFNEQFF.